Below, 23 T cell receptor beta chains from the same sample are listed, as sequenced in a study of T cell responses to AZD1222 COVID-19 vaccine. Data came from immunoSEQ multiplex PCR; TCRdb stores just in-frame clones and leaves some out. The sample has about 140,000 clones, over 85% seen once. Material: peripheral blood, obtained on day 0 of AZD1222 vaccination. These receptors all stem from an adult in good health.

V usage is TRBV11-2 and J usage is TRBJ1-1; perhaps TRBD1 as D (5 bases). The CDR3 contains 14 residues. Trimming removed 3 bases from V and 2 bases from J, with 10 bases in between. Germline CDR1 is SGHAT and CDR2 is FQNNGV. CDR3 sequence: CASSFRDLNTEAFF. CDR3 DNA: TGTGCCAGCAGCTTCCGGGACCTTAACACTGAAGCTTTCTTT.

The rearrangement links TRBV14 to TRBJ2-3, with D unclear. Germline assignment: CDR1 SGHDN and CDR2 FVKESK. Trimming cost V 1 base and J 1 base, with 18 bases left between them. The CDR3 has 18 residues. For the CDR3, the DNA is TGTGCCAGCAGCCAAGGTGGCAGATTCACTATCGGCACAGATACGCAGTATTTT. It specifies CASSQGGRFTIGTDTQYF.

The table lists this clone with a count of one. CDR3 loop: CASTTRERGWDEQFF. In nucleotides, the CDR3 is TGTGCCAGCACCACCCGGGAACGGGGGTGGGATGAGCAGTTCTTC. The rearrangement uses TRBV7-2 and TRBJ2-1; TRBD2 might be the D (6 bases). The germline V and J ends were trimmed by 7 bases and 8 bases, with 21 bases remaining between them. This CDR3 contains 15 residues. The germline V gene encodes CDR1 SGHTA and CDR2 FQGNSA.

The chain links TRBV27 to TRBJ2-3; perhaps TRBD2 as D (7 bases). The CDR3 is 16 amino acids. The germline V gene encodes CDR1 MNHEY and CDR2 SMNVEV (reference sequence). Trimming removed 10 bases from V and 1 base from J, with 21 bases in between. The CDR3: CATRRYGGLGTDTQYF. DNA for the CDR3: TGTGCCACAAGACGTTACGGGGGGCTGGGCACAGATACGCAGTATTTT.

This chain links TRBV28 with TRBJ1-1; 9 bases are a match to TRBD1. CDR1 MDHEN and CDR2 SYDVKM come from the germline V gene. V trimming: 5 bases; J trimming: 3 bases; junction bases outside the gene matches: 10. This CDR3 comprises 16 residues. The CDR3 loop reads CASSTLRDRVDTEAFF. CDR3 bases: TGTGCCAGCAGTACCCTCCGGGACAGGGTAGACACTGAAGCTTTCTTT.

In its sample, this clone was seen a few times. The rearrangement links TRBV6-4 to TRBJ2-3; D gene ambiguous. This CDR3 has 14 amino acids. The germline V gene encodes CDR1 MRHNA and CDR2 SNTAGT. Trimming shortened V by 7 bases and J by 0 bases, and 11 bases separated the two germline ends. The CDR3 DNA sequence: TGTGCCAGCAAAGGAGAGTCTAGCACAGATACGCAGTATTTT. It is translated as CASKGESSTDTQYF.

CDR3 loop: CAWSALGQGSFGTEAFF. The CDR3 DNA reads as TGTGCCTGGAGTGCGTTAGGACAGGGCTCCTTTGGGACTGAAGCTTTCTTT. The V gene is TRBV30, the J gene TRBJ1-1, with 8 bases lining up with TRBD1. Germline CDR1 and CDR2: GTSNPN and SVGIG (reference sequence). The CDR3 contains 17 residues. V gave up 1 base and J gave up 5 bases; unmatched junction bases: 15.

This chain joins TRBV7-3 and TRBJ2-3; 11 bases map to TRBD1. The germline V gene encodes CDR1 SGHTA and CDR2 FQGTGA. This CDR3 has 17 residues. V shed 5 bases and J 3 bases; nucleotides not matched to a gene: 10. The CDR3 DNA is TGTGCCAGCAGCGTATCTGGGACAGGGGGTGGGACAGATACGCAGTATTTT. This gives the protein CASSVSGTGGGTDTQYF.

This chain joins TRBV28 and TRBJ2-3; 8 bases fit TRBD2. The length of the CDR3 is 15 residues. V dropped 5 bases and J dropped 5; count of bases not matched to a gene: 9. From germline, CDR1 is MDHEN and CDR2 SYDVKM. CDR3 bases: TGTGCCAGCAGTCCAGGGGCGGGAGGTTTAGATACGCAGTATTTT. Translation: CASSPGAGGLDTQYF.

The chain carries TRBV4-1 and TRBJ1-1; 7 bases fit TRBD1. This CDR3 is built from 15 residues. The trim removed 1 base at V and 0 bases at J, leaving 2 bases unmatched. Germline CDR1 MGHRA, CDR2 YSYEKL. CDR3 nucleotide sequence: TGCGCCAGCAGCCAAGGACAGGGCATGAACACTGAAGCTTTCTTT. This codes for CASSQGQGMNTEAFF.

CDR3 in DNA: TGTGCCAGCAGTTTGTGGCAGGATATCTATGGCTACACCTTC. Encoded protein: CASSLWQDIYGYTF. V gene TRBV28 combines with J gene TRBJ1-2; D remains ambiguous. Germline V gene lookup returns CDR1 MDHEN and CDR2 SYDVKM. This CDR3 has 14 amino acids. V lost 3 bases and J 4 bases, leaving 12 bases between the germline ends.

The chain links TRBV2 to TRBJ2-3; D gene unclear. Trimming took off 2 bases at V and 1 base at J, with 4 bases between the two ends. There are 13 residues in the CDR3. The germline V gene encodes CDR1 SNHLY and CDR2 FYNNEI. The CDR3 region is CASSELRTDTQYF. The CDR3 DNA sequence: TGTGCCAGCAGTGAACTCCGCACAGATACGCAGTATTTT.

V and J are TRBV5-4 and TRBJ1-3; TRBD1 aligns across 9 bases. The V gene end was trimmed by 5 bases and the J gene end by 3 bases; junction bases not matched to a gene: 9. The germline gives CDR1 SGHNT, CDR2 YYREEE (reference sequence). The length of the CDR3 is 16 residues. The CDR3 DNA is TGTGCCAGCAGTATCGAACAGGGGGCTGGTGGAAACACCATATATTTT. It specifies CASSIEQGAGGNTIYF.

In nucleotides, the CDR3 is TGTGCCAGCAGCCGGACAAGCTCTAGAACTGAAGCTTTCTTT. It encodes CASSRTSSRTEAFF. The V call is TRBV7-9, the J call TRBJ1-1; D perhaps matches TRBD1 (5 bases). Trimming pared 5 bases from V and 5 bases from J, leaving 15 bases between. The CDR3 is 14 amino acids. The germline V gene has CDR1 SEHNR and CDR2 FQNEAQ (reference sequence).

J is TRBJ2-2 and V is TRBV7-6; weak D call: TRBD2 (5 bases). The germline V gene has CDR1 SGHVS and CDR2 FNYEAQ. The CDR3 is made up of 19 amino acids. V lost 3 bases to trimming and J lost 2 bases, with 22 bases between them. CDR3 amino acids: CASSFTAGPMWGNTGELFF. The DNA of the CDR3 is TGTGCCAGCAGCTTCACGGCGGGCCCAATGTGGGGTAACACCGGGGAGCTGTTTTTT.

This chain connects TRBV5-1 to TRBJ1-5, with D unclear. The V gene lost 0 bases and the J gene lost 7 bases, with 8 bases spanning the gap. The CDR3 length is 13 residues. The germline gives CDR1 SGHRS, CDR2 YFSETQ. The CDR3 DNA follows: TGCGCCAGCAGCTTGGGGGAGGACCAGCCCCAGCATTTT. Its translation: CASSLGEDQPQHF.

The count of this clone is one. The sample has other DNA sequences that encode this CDR3 too. The J gene is TRBJ1-3, the V gene TRBV5-1, with TRBD1 as a possible D gene (5 bases). Trimming took 1 base from V and 0 from J, leaving 5 bases between them. CDR3 size: 14 residues. The germline gives CDR1 SGHRS, CDR2 YFSETQ. The CDR3 protein is CASSLTGSGNTIYF. The CDR3 DNA reads TGCGCCAGCAGCTTGACAGGCTCTGGAAACACCATATATTTT. Together with reference TRBV5-1 and TRBJ1-3, the CDR3 gives the full variable domain: KAGVTQTPRYLIKTRGQQVTLSCSPISGHRSVSWYQQTPGQGLQFLFEYFSETQRNKGNFPGRFSGRQFSNSRSEMNVSTLELGDSALYLCASSLTGSGNTIYFGEGSWLTVV.

This chain links TRBV9 with TRBJ2-3; D gene unclear. Germline V lookup: CDR1 SGDLS, CDR2 YYNGEE. Trimming left V 4 bases short and J 1 base short, with 10 bases between. The CDR3 contains 14 residues. DNA of the CDR3: TGTGCCAGCAGCCCGGTCCAGGGCACAGATACGCAGTATTTT. As protein: CASSPVQGTDTQYF.

As DNA, the CDR3 is TGTGCCAGCAGCTTAATCGGTGCCGGGGAGCTGTTTTTT. Its translation is CASSLIGAGELFF. This chain connects TRBV7-3 to TRBJ2-2; D remains unclear. This CDR3 spans 13 amino acids. V lost 1 base and J lost 6, with 6 bases in between. Germline loops: CDR1 SGHTA, CDR2 FQGTGA.

The chain employs TRBV6-6 and TRBJ1-3; perhaps TRBD1 as D (5 bases). CDR1 and CDR2 (germline): MNHNY, SVGAGI (reference sequence). This CDR3 region has 16 residues. V was shortened by 7 bases and J by 3 bases, with 19 bases between the two germline ends. As DNA, the CDR3 is TGTGCCAGCACTCGATTGGGGGGGTCAATTGGAAACACCATATATTTT. Amino acids: CASTRLGGSIGNTIYF.

V is TRBV11-2 and J is TRBJ2-2, with 7 bases aligning to TRBD2. Trimming at V came to 4 bases and at J to 1 base, leaving 3 bases not matched to a gene. Germline V CDR1 and CDR2: SGHAT, FQNNGV. The CDR3 sequence is 15 residues long. The CDR3, as DNA: TGTGCCAGCAGCTCCCTAGCGGTGAACACCGGGGAGCTGTTTTTT. It codes for CASSSLAVNTGELFF.

This clone came up a few times. Other DNA sequences in this specimen translate into the identical CDR3. The chain uses TRBV27 and TRBJ1-6; weak D call: TRBD1 (6 bases). V lost 4 bases, J lost 10 bases, and 11 bases lay in between. CDR3 length: 13 residues. Germline loops: CDR1 MNHEY, CDR2 SMNVEV (reference sequence). This chain's CDR3 is CASSSTGGSPLHF. CDR3 bases: TGTGCCAGCAGTTCGACAGGAGGGTCACCCCTCCACTTT.

The chain couples TRBV28 to TRBJ1-6; TRBD1 aligns across 7 bases. V lost 3 bases to trimming and J lost 13 bases; unmatched junction nucleotides: 12. Looked up from germline, CDR1 is MDHEN and CDR2 is SYDVKM. This CDR3 is built from 15 residues. In nucleotides, the CDR3 is TGTGCCAGCAGTTTCCCAGGACAGGTGGGGAGGCCCCTCCACTTT. It specifies CASSFPGQVGRPLHF.